This TCR beta chain was profiled in a study of OX40 agonist ivuxolimab in advanced cancers. On the study more broadly: Patient treatment consisted of intravenous ivuxolimab administration every 2 weeks at 0.01 to 10 mg/kg. A diagnosis of hepatocellular carcinoma, melanoma, renal cell or head and neck cancer was present in dose-escalation patients. Three dose-escalation patients had partial responses: one with hepatocellular carcinoma and two with cutaneous melanoma.

A remark on this clone: Its cognate antigen is unknown.

General study findings and limits: Some of the lowest clonal expansion was seen in partial responders at 0.1-3.0 mg/kg.

Profiling relied on immunoSEQ multiplex PCR, and the TCRdb table lists in-frame clones only, not all of them. The table has 48,000 or so clones, nearly 95% seen once; the top ten hold 6.5% to 7.5%. The specimen was CD4+ or CD8+ T cells sorted from blood, collected in a trial of the OX40 agonist ivuxolimab. This receptor was identified in an adult with an advanced solid tumor such as melanoma, head and neck, liver or kidney cancer.

CDR3 nucleotide sequence: TGTGCCAGCAGCTTCGGGGACACCGGGGAGCTGTTTTTT. It specifies CASSFGDTGELFF. V and J are TRBV7-8 and TRBJ2-2, with D possibly matching TRBD2 (5 bases). CDR3 length equals 13 residues. The germline V gene has CDR1 SGHVS and CDR2 FQNEAQ. The V and J ends lost 3 bases and 3 bases respectively, with 5 bases between them.